The rows below give T cell receptor beta chains drawn from one sample of a study of cytomegalovirus exposure and HLA in healthy donors. Assay: immunoSEQ multiplex PCR; the TCRdb copy retains only in-frame clones and omits some. The sample lists approximately 160,000 clones, roughly 84% occurring once. Material for sequencing was PBMCs. The source of these receptors is a male donor in good health and CMV-seronegative. Both conserved end residues are part of each CDR3. D genes are given only for firm matches. Only part of the rows carry a size: once, few, many, or a class if the clone is expanded.

size: NA; D: NA; J: TRBJ1-5; V: TRBV6-1; DNA: TGTGCCAGCAGTGAAAATCCAGGGCCATGGCCCCAGCATTTT; CDR3: CASSENPGPWPQHF
size: NA; D: NA; J: TRBJ1-2; V: TRBV18; DNA: TGTGCCAGCTCACCAAGGCTCCGAGGAGTGGAATTTCGTGGCTACACCTTC; CDR3: CASSPRLRGVEFRGYTF
size: NA; D: TRBD2; J: TRBJ2-1; V: TRBV6-5; DNA: TGTGCCAGCAAACTTGCGGGAGGCCACAATGAGCAGTTCTTC; CDR3: CASKLAGGHNEQFF
size: NA; D: NA; J: TRBJ1-3; V: TRBV18; DNA: TGTGCCAGCTCACCCATTACAGGGACGGGAAACACCATATATTTT; CDR3: CASSPITGTGNTIYF
size: NA; D: NA; J: TRBJ1-2; V: TRBV5-6; DNA: TGTGCCAGCAGCTTGACAGGGACCCACTATGGCTACACCTTC; CDR3: CASSLTGTHYGYTF
size: once; D: NA; J: TRBJ1-2; V: TRBV28; DNA: TGTGCCAGCACTGGCCAGTATGGCTACACCTTC; CDR3: CASTGQYGYTF
size: NA; D: NA; J: TRBJ1-5; V: TRBV9; DNA: TGTGCCAGCAGCGTAGGAGGCGATGAGCCCCAGCATTTT; CDR3: CASSVGGDEPQHF
size: NA; D: TRBD2; J: TRBJ2-5; V: TRBV6-1; DNA: TGTGCCAGCAGTGTTCTAGCGGACCAAGAGTCCCAGTACTTC; CDR3: CASSVLADQESQYF
size: NA; D: TRBD1; J: TRBJ2-2; V: TRBV9; DNA: TGTGCCAGCACAAAGGGACAGACGAACACCGGGGAGCTGTTTTTT; CDR3: CASTKGQTNTGELFF
size: NA; D: NA; J: TRBJ1-1; V: TRBV11-2; DNA: TGTGCCAGCAGGCGAGTAGATACTGAAGCTTTCTTT; CDR3: CASRRVDTEAFF
size: NA; D: NA; J: TRBJ2-1; V: TRBV19; DNA: TGTGCCAGTAGTATAGCTGGGGGCGGTGAGCAGTTCTTC; CDR3: CASSIAGGGEQFF
size: NA; D: NA; J: TRBJ2-2; V: TRBV9; DNA: TGTGCCAGCAGCGAGGGGGTCGGCCAACACCGGGAGCTGTTTTTT; CDR3: CASSEGVGQHRELFF
size: NA; D: TRBD2; J: TRBJ2-7; V: TRBV27; DNA: TGTGCCAGCGGACCCGGACTAGGGGCGCACGAGCAGTACTTC; CDR3: CASGPGLGAHEQYF
size: NA; D: NA; J: TRBJ1-1; V: TRBV27; DNA: TGTGCCAGCAGTTATACGGGGAACACTGAAGCTTTCTTT; CDR3: CASSYTGNTEAFF
size: NA; D: NA; J: TRBJ2-7; V: TRBV6-5; DNA: TGTGCCAGCACCCCGTCGAGCGGGCGGTCCTACGAGCAGTACTTC; CDR3: CASTPSSGRSYEQYF
size: NA; D: NA; J: TRBJ2-7; V: TRBV7-9; DNA: TGTGCCAGCAGCTTAAGTAACAGGGTTTTCAACGAGCAGTACTTC; CDR3: CASSLSNRVFNEQYF
size: NA; D: TRBD1; J: TRBJ1-3; V: TRBV25-1; DNA: TGTGCCAGCAGTGGAGTGGACAGGAACTCTGGAAACACCATATATTTT; CDR3: CASSGVDRNSGNTIYF
size: once; D: NA; J: TRBJ2-2; V: TRBV21-1; DNA: TGTGCCAGCGCCAACCCGGGACAGGGCGTACCCGGGGAGCTGTTTTTT; CDR3: CASANPGQGVPGELFF